This T cell receptor (beta chain) was observed in a study of cytomegalovirus exposure and HLA in healthy donors. Points from the study as a whole: Analyzed later, most CMV-associated TCR beta chains appeared HLA-restricted. For TCR beta chains, V- and J-gene trimming was later linked to a missense DCLRE1C variant.

As regards this clone: Its antigen is undetermined.

Both 60 Vbeta primers and 13 Jbeta primers went into the PCR. The data were produced by immunoSEQ multiplex PCR, yet TCRdb's version contains in-frame clones alone and is incomplete. This table has about 160,000 clones, approximately 79% appearing once. The sequenced sample consisted of PBMCs. The clonotype was recovered from a woman aged 45-60 years in good health and CMV-seropositive.

In DNA form, the CDR3 reads TGTGCCAGCAGTTTAGGGCTTCCAGCTAACTATGGCTACACCTTC. Its protein product is CASSLGLPANYGYTF. V gene TRBV27 combines with J gene TRBJ1-2; D is uncertain. V lost 2 bases, J lost 0 bases, and 10 bases lay in between. The germline gives CDR1 MNHEY, CDR2 SMNVEV (reference sequence). The CDR3 covers 15 residues.